Listed below are T cell receptor beta chains from one sample, sequenced in a study of cytomegalovirus exposure and HLA in healthy donors. This table comes from immunoSEQ multiplex PCR, and its TCRdb copy is limited to in-frame clones, with some not included. The sample holds 190,000 or so clones, under 90% seen once. The material sequenced was PBMCs. Receptors were obtained from a boy younger than 10 in good health and CMV-seronegative. Both conserved end residues are trimmed from each CDR3. Each record gives: V gene, J gene, CDR3 length, CDR3 protein.

TRBV9	TRBJ2-2	14	ASSPTPVGVAGELF
TRBV5-6	TRBJ2-1	11	ASSLSTSNEQF
TRBV9	TRBJ2-7	13	ASSPQGQGWYEQY
TRBV2	TRBJ1-1	11	ASRDTLNTEAF
TRBV5-1	TRBJ2-3	14	ASSVSAGTSEDTQY
TRBV19	TRBJ1-6	13	ASSIERAGNSPLH
TRBV4-1	TRBJ2-5	14	ASSQKVRGLSETQY
TRBV10-3	TRBJ2-1	11	AISVDMRNEQF
TRBV7-2	TRBJ1-1	11	ASSLFASTEAF
TRBV7-9	TRBJ1-1	10	SSSPPGTEAF